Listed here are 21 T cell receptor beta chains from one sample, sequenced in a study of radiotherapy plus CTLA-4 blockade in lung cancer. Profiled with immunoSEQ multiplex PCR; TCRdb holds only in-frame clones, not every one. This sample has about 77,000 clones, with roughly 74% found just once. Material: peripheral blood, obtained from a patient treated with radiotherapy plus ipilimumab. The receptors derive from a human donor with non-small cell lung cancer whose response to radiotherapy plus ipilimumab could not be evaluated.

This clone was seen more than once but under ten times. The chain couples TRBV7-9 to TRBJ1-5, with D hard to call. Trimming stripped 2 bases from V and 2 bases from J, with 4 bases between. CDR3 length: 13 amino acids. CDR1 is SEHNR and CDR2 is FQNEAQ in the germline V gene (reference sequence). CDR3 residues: CASSLSGNQPQHF. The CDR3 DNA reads TGTGCCAGCAGCTTATCGGGCAATCAGCCCCAGCATTTT. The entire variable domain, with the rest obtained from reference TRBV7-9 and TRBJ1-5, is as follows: DTGVSQNPRHKITKRGQNVTFRCDPISEHNRLYWYRQTLGQGPEFLTYFQNEAQLEKSRLLSDRFSAERPKGSFSTLEIQRTEQGDSAMYLCASSLSGNQPQHFGDGTRLSIL.

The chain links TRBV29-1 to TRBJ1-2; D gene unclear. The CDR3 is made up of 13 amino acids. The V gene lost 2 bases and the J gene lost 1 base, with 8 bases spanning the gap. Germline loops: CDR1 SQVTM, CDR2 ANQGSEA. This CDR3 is CSVETFSNYGYTF. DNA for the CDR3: TGCAGCGTTGAAACGTTCAGTAACTATGGCTACACCTTC.

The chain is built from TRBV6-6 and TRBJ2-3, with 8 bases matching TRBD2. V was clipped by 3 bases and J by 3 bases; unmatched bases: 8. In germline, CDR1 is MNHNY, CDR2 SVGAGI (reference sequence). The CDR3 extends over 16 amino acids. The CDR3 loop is CASSYSPGLGTDTQYF. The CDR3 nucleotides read TGTGCCAGCAGTTATTCCCCGGGACTAGGGACAGATACGCAGTATTTT.

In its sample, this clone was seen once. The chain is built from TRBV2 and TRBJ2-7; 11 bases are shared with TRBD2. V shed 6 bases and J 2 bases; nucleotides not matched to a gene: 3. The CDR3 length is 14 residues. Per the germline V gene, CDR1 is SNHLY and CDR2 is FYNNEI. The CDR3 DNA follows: TGTGCCAGCAGCGGGACTAGCGGAACCTACGAGCAGTACTTC. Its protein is CASSGTSGTYEQYF. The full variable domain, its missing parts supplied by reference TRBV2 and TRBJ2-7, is EPEVTQTPSHQVTQMGQEVILRCVPISNHLYFYWYRQILGQKVEFLVSFYNNEISEKSEIFDDQFSVERPDGSNFTLKIRSTKLEDSAMYFCASSGTSGTYEQYFGPGTRLTVT.

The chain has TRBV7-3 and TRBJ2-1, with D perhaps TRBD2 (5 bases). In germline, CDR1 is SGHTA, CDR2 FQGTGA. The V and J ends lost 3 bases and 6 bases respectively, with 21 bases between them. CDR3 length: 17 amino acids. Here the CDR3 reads CASSFGRSKVAGNEQFF. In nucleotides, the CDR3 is TGTGCCAGCAGCTTCGGACGATCGAAGGTCGCGGGCAATGAGCAGTTCTTC.

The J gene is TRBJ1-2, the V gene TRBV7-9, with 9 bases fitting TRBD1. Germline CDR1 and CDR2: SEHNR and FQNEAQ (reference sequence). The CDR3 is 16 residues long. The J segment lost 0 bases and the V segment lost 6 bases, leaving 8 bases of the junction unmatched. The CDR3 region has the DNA TGTGCCAGCAGTCACCAGGGACAGGGACCTAACTATGGCTACACCTTC. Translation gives CASSHQGQGPNYGYTF.

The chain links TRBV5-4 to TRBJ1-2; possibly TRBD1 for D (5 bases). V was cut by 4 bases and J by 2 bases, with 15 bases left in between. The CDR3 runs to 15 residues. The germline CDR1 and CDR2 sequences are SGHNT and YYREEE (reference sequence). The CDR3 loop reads CASSQDYQGNYGYTF. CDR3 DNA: TGTGCCAGCAGCCAAGATTATCAGGGCAACTATGGCTACACCTTC.

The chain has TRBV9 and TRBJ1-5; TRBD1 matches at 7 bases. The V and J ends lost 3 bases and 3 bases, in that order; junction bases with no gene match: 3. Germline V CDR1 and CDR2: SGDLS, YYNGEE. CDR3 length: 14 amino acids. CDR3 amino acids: CASSEGQPNQPQHF. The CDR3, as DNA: TGTGCCAGCAGCGAGGGACAGCCCAATCAGCCCCAGCATTTT.

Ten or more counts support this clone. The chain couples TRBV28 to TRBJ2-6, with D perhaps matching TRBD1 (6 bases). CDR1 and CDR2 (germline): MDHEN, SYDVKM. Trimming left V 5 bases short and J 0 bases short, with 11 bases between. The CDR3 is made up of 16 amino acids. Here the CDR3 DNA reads TGTGCCAGCAGTCTTCGGACAGCCTCTGGGGCCAACGTCCTGACTTTC. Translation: CASSLRTASGANVLTF.

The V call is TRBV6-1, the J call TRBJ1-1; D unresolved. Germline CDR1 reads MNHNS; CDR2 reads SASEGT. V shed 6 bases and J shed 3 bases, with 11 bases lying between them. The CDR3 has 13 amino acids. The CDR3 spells CASSLTVDTEAFF. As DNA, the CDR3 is TGTGCCAGCAGCTTAACGGTGGACACTGAAGCTTTCTTT.

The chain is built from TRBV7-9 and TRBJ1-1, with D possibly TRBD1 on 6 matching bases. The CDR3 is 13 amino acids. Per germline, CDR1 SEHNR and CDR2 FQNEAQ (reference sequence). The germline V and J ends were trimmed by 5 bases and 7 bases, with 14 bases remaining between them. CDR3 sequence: CASSAPGQLEAFF. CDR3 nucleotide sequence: TGTGCCAGCAGCGCCCCAGGACAGCTTGAAGCTTTCTTT.

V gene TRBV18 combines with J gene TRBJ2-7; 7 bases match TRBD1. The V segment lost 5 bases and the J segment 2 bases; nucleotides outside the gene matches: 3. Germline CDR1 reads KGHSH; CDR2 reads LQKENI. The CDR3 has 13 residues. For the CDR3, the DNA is TGTGCCAGCTCAAGAGACAGGGCCTACGAGCAGTACTTC. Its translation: CASSRDRAYEQYF.

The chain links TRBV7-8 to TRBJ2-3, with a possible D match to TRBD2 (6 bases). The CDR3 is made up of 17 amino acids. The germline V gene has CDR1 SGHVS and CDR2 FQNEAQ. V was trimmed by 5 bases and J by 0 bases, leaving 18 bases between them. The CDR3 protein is CASSPWGAGRSTDTQYF. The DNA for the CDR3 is TGTGCCAGCAGCCCCTGGGGCGCGGGGAGAAGCACAGATACGCAGTATTTT.

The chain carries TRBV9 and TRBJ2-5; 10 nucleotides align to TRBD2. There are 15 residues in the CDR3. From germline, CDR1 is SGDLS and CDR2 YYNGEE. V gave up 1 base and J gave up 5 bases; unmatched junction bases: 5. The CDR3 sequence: CASSVLAGGRETQYF. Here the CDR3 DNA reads TGTGCCAGCAGCGTATTAGCGGGGGGCCGGGAGACCCAGTACTTC.

DNA of the CDR3: TGTGCCAGCAGTGCTAGCGACGAAAACATTCAGTACTTC. This codes for CASSASDENIQYF. The chain combines TRBV5-4 with TRBJ2-4; the D gene is possibly TRBD2 (6 bases). Germline values: CDR1 SGHNT, CDR2 YYREEE (reference sequence). V shed 5 bases and J shed 5 bases, with 11 bases lying between them. The CDR3 covers 13 residues.

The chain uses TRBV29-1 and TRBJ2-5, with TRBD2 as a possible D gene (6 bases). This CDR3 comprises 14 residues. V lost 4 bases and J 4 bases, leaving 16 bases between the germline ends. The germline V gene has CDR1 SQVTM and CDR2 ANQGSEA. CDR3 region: CSVVSAGEGETQYF. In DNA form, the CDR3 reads TGCAGCGTTGTATCAGCGGGCGAGGGAGAGACCCAGTACTTC.

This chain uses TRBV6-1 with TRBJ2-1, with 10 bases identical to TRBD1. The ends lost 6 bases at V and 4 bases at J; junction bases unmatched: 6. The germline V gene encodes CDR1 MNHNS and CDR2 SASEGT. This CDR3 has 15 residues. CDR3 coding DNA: TGTGCCAGCAGCGACCGGGACAGGGGATACAATGAGCAGTTCTTC. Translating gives CASSDRDRGYNEQFF.

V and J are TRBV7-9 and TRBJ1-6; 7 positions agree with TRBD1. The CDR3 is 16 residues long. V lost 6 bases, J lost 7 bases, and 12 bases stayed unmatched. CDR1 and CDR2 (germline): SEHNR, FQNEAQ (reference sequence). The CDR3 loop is CASRLTQGMRNSPLHF. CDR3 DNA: TGTGCCAGCAGACTAACACAGGGGATGAGGAATTCACCCCTCCACTTT.

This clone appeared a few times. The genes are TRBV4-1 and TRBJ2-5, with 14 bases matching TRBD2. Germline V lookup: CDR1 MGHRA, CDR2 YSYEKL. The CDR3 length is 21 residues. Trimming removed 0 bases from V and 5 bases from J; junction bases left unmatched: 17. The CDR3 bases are TGCGCCAGCAGCCAAGATTGGGGACTAGCGGGAGAGGGTGGCTTTAGGGAGACCCAGTACTTC. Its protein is CASSQDWGLAGEGGFRETQYF.

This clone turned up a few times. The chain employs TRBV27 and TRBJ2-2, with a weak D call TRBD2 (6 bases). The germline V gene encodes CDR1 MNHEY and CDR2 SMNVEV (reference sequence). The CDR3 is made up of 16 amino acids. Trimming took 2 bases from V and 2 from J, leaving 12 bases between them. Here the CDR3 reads CASSLGRGPNTGELFF. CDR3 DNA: TGTGCCAGCAGTTTAGGGCGGGGACCCAACACCGGGGAGCTGTTTTTT.

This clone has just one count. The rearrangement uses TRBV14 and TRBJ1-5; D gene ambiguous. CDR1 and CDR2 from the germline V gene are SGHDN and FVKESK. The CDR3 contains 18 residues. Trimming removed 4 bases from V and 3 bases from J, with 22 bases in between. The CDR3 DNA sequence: TGTGCCAGCAGCCTCCTGCCCCCGAGGGAGGACCACAATCAGCCCCAGCATTTT. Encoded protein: CASSLLPPREDHNQPQHF.